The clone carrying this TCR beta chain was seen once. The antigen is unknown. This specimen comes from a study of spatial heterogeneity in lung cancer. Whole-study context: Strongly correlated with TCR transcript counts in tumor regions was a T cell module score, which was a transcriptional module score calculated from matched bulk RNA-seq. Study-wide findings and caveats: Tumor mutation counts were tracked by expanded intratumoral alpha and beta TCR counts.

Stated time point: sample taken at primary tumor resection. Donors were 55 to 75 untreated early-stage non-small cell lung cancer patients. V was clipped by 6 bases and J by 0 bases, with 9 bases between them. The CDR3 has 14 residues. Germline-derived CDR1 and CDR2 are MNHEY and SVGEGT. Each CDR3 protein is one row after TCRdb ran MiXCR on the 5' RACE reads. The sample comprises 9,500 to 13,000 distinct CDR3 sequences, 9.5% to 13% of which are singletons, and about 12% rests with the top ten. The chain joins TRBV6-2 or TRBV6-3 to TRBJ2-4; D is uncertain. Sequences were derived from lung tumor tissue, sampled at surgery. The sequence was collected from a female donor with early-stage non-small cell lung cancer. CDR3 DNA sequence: TGTGCCAGCAGCCCCGTAGTAGCCAAAAACATTCAGTACTTC. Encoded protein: CASSPVVAKNIQYF.